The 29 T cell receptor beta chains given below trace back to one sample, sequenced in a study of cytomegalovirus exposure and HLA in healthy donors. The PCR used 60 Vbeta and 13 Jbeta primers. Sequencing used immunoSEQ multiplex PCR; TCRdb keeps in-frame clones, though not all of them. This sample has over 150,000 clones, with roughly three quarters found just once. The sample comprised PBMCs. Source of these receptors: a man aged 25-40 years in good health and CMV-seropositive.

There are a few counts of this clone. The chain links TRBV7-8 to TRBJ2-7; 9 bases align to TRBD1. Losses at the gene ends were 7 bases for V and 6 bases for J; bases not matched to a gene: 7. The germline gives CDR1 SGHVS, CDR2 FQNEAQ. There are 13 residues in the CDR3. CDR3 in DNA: TGTGCCAGCAACCTTTGGACAGGGGCCGAGCAGTACTTC. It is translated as CASNLWTGAEQYF.

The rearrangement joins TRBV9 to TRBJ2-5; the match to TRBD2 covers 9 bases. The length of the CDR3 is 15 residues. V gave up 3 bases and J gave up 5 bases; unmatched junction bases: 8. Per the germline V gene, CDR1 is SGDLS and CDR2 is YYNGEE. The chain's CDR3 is CASSAGEGLAETQYF. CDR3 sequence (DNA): TGTGCCAGCAGCGCAGGGGAGGGACTAGCTGAGACCCAGTACTTC.

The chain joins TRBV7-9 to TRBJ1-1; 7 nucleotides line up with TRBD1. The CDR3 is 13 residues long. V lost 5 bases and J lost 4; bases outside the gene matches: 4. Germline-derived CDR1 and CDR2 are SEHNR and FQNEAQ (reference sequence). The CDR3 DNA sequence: TGTGCCAGCAGCCCCGGGACAGTCACTGAAGCTTTCTTT. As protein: CASSPGTVTEAFF.

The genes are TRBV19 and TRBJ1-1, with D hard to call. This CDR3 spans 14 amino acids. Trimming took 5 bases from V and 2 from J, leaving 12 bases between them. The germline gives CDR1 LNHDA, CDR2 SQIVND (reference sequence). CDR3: CASSFRRGNTEAFF. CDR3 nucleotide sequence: TGTGCCAGTAGTTTCCGACGGGGTAACACTGAAGCTTTCTTT. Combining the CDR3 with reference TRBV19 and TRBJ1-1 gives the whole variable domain DGGITQSPKYLFRKEGQNVTLSCEQNLNHDAMYWYRQDPGQGLRLIYYSQIVNDFQKGDIAEGYSVSREKKESFPLTVTSAQKNPTAFYLCASSFRRGNTEAFFGQGTRLTVV.

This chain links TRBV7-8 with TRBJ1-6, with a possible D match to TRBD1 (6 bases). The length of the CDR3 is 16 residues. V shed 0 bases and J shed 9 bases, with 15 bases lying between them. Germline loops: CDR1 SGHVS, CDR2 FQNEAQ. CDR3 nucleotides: TGTGCCAGCAGCTTAGCGACACAGGGAAGGATTTCACCCCTCCACTTT. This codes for CASSLATQGRISPLHF.

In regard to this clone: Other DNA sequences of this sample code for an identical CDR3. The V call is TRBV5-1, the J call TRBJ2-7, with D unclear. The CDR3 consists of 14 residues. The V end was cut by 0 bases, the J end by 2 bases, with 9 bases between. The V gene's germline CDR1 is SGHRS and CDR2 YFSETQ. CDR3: CASSLVPGTYEQYF. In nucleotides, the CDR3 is TGCGCCAGCAGCTTGGTCCCAGGAACCTACGAGCAGTACTTC.

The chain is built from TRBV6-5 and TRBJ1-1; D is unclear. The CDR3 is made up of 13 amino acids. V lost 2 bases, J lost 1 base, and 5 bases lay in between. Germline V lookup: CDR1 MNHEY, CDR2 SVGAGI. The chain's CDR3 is CASSYGGNTEAFF. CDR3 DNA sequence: TGTGCCAGCAGTTACGGCGGGAACACTGAAGCTTTCTTT.

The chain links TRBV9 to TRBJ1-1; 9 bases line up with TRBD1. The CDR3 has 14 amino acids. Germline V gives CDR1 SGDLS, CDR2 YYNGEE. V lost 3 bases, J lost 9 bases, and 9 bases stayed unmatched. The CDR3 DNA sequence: TGTGCCAGCAGCGCATCATTACAGGGGGCCCAAGCTTTCTTT. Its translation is CASSASLQGAQAFF.

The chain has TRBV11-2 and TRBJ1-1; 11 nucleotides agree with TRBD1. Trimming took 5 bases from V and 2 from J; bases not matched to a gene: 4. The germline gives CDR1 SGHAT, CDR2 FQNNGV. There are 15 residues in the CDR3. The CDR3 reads CASSHRTGGNTEAFF. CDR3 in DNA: TGTGCCAGCAGCCACCGGACAGGGGGCAACACTGAAGCTTTCTTT.

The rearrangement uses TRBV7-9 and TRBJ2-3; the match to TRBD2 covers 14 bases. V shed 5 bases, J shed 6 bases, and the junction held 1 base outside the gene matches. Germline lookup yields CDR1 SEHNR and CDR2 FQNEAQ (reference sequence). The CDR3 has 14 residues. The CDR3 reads CASSRLAGGDTQYF. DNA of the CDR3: TGTGCCAGCAGCCGACTAGCGGGAGGGGATACGCAGTATTTT. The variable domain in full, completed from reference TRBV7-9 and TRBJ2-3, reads DTGVSQNPRHKITKRGQNVTFRCDPISEHNRLYWYRQTLGQGPEFLTYFQNEAQLEKSRLLSDRFSAERPKGSFSTLEIQRTEQGDSAMYLCASSRLAGGDTQYFGPGTRLTVL.

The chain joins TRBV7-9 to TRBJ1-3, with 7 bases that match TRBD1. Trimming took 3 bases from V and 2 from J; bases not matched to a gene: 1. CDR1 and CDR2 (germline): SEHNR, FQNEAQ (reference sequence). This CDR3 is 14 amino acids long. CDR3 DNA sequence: TGTGCCAGCAGCTTTCAGGGGGCTGGAAACACCATATATTTT. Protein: CASSFQGAGNTIYF.

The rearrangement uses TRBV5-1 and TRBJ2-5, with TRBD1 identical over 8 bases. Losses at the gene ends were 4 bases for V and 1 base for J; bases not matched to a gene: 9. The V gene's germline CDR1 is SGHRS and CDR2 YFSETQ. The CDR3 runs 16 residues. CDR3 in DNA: TGCGCCAGCAGCGCCAGGGGGCGGCGGACCCAAGAGACCCAGTACTTC. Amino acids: CASSARGRRTQETQYF.

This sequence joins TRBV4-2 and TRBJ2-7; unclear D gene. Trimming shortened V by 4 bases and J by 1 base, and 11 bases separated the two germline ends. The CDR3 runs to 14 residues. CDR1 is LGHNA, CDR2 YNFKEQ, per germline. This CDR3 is CASSPRGGSYEQYF. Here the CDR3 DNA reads TGTGCCAGCAGCCCCCGAGGCGGATCCTACGAGCAGTACTTC.

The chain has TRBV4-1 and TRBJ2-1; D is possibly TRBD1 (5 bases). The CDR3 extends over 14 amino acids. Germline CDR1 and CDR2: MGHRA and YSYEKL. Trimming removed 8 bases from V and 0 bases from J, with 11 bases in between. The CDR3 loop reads CASGAESSYNEQFF. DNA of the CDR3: TGCGCCAGCGGGGCGGAAAGCTCCTACAATGAGCAGTTCTTC.

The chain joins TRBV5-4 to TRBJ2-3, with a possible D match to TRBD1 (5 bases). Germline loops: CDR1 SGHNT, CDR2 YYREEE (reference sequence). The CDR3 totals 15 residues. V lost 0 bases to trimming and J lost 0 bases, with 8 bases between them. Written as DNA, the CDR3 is TGTGCCAGCAGCTTGGATGCAGGGAGCACAGATACGCAGTATTTT. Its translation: CASSLDAGSTDTQYF.

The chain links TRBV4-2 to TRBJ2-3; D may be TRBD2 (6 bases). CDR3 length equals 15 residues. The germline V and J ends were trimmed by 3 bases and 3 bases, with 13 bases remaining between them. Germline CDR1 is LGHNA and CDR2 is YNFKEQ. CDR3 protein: CASSHGTGGTDTQYF. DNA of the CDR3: TGTGCCAGCAGCCACGGGACTGGGGGAACAGATACGCAGTATTTT.

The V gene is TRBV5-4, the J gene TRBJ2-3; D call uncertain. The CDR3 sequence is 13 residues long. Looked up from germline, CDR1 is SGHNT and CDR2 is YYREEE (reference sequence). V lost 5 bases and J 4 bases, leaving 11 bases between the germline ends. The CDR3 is CASRQETPDTQYF. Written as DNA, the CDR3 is TGTGCCAGCAGACAAGAAACCCCAGATACGCAGTATTTT.

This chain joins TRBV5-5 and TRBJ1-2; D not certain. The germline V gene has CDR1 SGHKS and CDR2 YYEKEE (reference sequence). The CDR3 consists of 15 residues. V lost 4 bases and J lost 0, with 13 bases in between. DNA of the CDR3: TGTGCCAGCAGCCCTGGACTGACTTCTAACTATGGCTACACCTTC. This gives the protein CASSPGLTSNYGYTF.

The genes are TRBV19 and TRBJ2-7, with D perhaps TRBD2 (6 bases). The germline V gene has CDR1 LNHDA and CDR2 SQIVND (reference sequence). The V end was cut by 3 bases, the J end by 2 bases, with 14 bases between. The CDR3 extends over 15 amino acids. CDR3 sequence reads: CASSIGRGSTYEQYF. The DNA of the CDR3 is TGTGCCAGTAGTATTGGACGGGGGAGCACCTACGAGCAGTACTTC.

CDR3 loop: CASSLDGSSGANVLTF. The CDR3 DNA reads as TGTGCCAGCAGCTTAGATGGGAGCTCTGGGGCCAACGTCCTGACTTTC. The chain couples TRBV11-2 to TRBJ2-6; a weak D match, TRBD2 (5 bases). V lost 0 bases and J 0 bases, leaving 6 bases between the germline ends. The CDR3 spans 16 residues. CDR1 is SGHAT, CDR2 FQNNGV, per germline.

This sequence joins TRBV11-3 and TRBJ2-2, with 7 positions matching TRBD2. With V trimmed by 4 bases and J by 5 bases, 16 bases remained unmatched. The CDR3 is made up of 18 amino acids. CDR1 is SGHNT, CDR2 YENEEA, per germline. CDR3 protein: CASSSAPGAGDFTGELFF. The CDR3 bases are TGTGCCAGCAGCTCGGCCCCTGGGGCGGGGGACTTTACCGGGGAGCTGTTTTTT.

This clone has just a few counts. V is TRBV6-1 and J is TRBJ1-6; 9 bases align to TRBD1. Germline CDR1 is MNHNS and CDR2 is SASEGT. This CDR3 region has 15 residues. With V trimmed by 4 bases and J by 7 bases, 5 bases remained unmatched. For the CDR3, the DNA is TGTGCCAGCAGTGGGGGACAGGGTTTAAATTCACCCCTCCACTTT. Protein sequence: CASSGGQGLNSPLHF.

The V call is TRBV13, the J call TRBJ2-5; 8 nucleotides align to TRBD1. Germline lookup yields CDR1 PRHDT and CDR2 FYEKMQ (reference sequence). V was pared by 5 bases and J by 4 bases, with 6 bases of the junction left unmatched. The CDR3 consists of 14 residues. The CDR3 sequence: CASSLGQGGETQYF. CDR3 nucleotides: TGTGCCAGCAGCCTCGGACAGGGAGGAGAGACCCAGTACTTC.

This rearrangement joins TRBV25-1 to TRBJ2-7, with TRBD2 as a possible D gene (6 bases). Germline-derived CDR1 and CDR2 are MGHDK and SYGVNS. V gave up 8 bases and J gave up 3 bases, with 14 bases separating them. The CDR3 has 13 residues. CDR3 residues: CASALGGLYEQYF. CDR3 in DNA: TGTGCCAGCGCTCTGGGAGGACTCTACGAGCAGTACTTC.

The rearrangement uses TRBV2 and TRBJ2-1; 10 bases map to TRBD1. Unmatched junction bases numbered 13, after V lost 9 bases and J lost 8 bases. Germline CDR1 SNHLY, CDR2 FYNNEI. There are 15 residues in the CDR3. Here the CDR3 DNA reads TGTGCCAGACTAAGAGCGGGACAGGGGACAGATGAGCAGTTCTTC. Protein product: CARLRAGQGTDEQFF.

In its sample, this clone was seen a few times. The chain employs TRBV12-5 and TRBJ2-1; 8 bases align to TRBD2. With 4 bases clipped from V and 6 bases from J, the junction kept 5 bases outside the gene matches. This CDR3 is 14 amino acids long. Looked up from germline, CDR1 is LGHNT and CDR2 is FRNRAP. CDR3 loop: CASGYGSGTNEQFF. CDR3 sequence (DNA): TGTGCTAGTGGTTACGGTAGCGGGACCAATGAGCAGTTCTTC.

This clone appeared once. The CDR3 sequence: CASSSDRVIGNTEAFF. Written as DNA, the CDR3 is TGTGCCAGCAGCTCGGACAGGGTCATAGGGAATACTGAAGCTTTCTTT. J is TRBJ1-1 and V is TRBV28; 8 nucleotides line up with TRBD1. Germline V gene data show CDR1 as MDHEN and CDR2 as SYDVKM. With 6 bases clipped from V and 5 bases from J, the junction kept 14 bases outside the gene matches. CDR3 length equals 16 residues.

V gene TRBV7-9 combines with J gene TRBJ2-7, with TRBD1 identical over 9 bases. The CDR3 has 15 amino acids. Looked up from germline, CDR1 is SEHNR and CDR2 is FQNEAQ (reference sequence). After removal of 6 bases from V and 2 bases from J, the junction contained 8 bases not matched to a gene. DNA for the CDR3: TGTGCCAGCAGTTCAACTTGGGACAGGGCCTACGAGCAGTACTTC. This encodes CASSSTWDRAYEQYF.

In DNA, the CDR3 is TGTGCCAGTGGGGACAGGGTCTCTGGCTACACCTTC. Encoded protein: CASGDRVSGYTF. This chain joins TRBV2 and TRBJ1-2, with 9 positions matching TRBD1. Trimming took 9 bases from V and 7 from J; bases not matched to a gene: 6. The CDR3 runs 12 residues. Germline V gives CDR1 SNHLY, CDR2 FYNNEI.